The T cell receptor beta chain under discussion was sequenced for a study of cytomegalovirus exposure and HLA in healthy donors. The PCR contained 60 Vbeta and 13 Jbeta primers. Profiled with immunoSEQ multiplex PCR; TCRdb holds only in-frame clones, not every one. The data hold 100,000 to 150,000 clones, with more than 75% observed a single time. Findings and caveats of the study: In vitro confirmation showed three CMV-associated chains to be CMV antigen specific.

In regard to this clone: What it binds is not known.

The J segment lost 4 bases and the V segment lost 4 bases, leaving 3 bases of the junction unmatched. This CDR3 is built from 14 residues. CDR1 is SGDLS, CDR2 YYNGEE, per germline. This chain connects TRBV9 to TRBJ2-5; 11 bases line up with TRBD2. The sequenced sample consisted of PBMCs. The sequence was collected from a man aged 18 to 30 in good health and CMV-seronegative. In DNA, the CDR3 is TGTGCCAGCAGCAATAGCGGGGGGGGAGAGACCCAGTACTTC. This sequence encodes CASSNSGGGETQYF.